A single T cell receptor (beta chain) is shown here with its context. The data derive from a study of OX40 agonist ivuxolimab in advanced cancers. Study-wide background: Prior anti-PD-1, anti-PD-L1 or anti-CTLA-4 therapy did not bar entry, and more than 35% had some.

Assay: immunoSEQ multiplex PCR; the TCRdb copy retains only in-frame clones and omits some. The sample lists about 79,000 clones, 75% to 95% seen once, with approximately 7.7% in the top ten. The source of this sequence is an adult with an advanced solid tumor such as melanoma, head and neck, liver or kidney cancer. The sample in question was CD4+ or CD8+ T cells sorted from blood, obtained in a trial of the OX40 agonist ivuxolimab.

The CDR3 reads CASSLEHGGTDTQYF. The CDR3 bases are TGCGCCAGCAGCTTGGAACACGGGGGCACAGATACGCAGTATTTT. The chain carries TRBV5-1 and TRBJ2-3; a possible D gene is TRBD2 (5 bases). CDR3 size: 15 residues. Looked up from germline, CDR1 is SGHRS and CDR2 is YFSETQ. V was clipped by 0 bases and J by 1 base, with 9 bases between them.